This T cell receptor (beta chain) is drawn from a study of brain T cells in children with intractable seizures (dated by TCRdb to about 2021). For the study in its entirety: Resected brain tissue from 50 to 55 pediatric epilepsy surgery cases was initially screened for immune gene transcripts with a NanoString immunology panel. Of the roughly 12 selected surgery cases, pre-surgery blood was also sequenced for eight, so four had brain tissue only.

The intended sense of this specimen's time point label: blood from clinic visit 5 months post-surgery; TSC patient then seizure free. The surgery cases that showed the highest brain T cell transcript signatures were chosen for TCR beta chain sequencing of brain tissue, and of blood when it was available. Prior to surgery, the patients had been treated with at least one anti-epileptic drug. The TCR-sequenced patients were children whose drug-resistant epilepsy was caused by tuberous sclerosis complex, focal cortical dysplasia, Rasmussen encephalitis or hemimegalencephaly. The Monarch genomic DNA purification kit was used to extract bulk genomic DNA from unsorted brain tissue and from whole blood. Overall study outcomes, separate from this receptor: Because pre- and post-surgery blood were sequenced to different depths, clones absent from the pre-surgery sample may reflect undersampling. Viral specificity was inferred solely from CDR3 sequence similarity, and the HCMV serostatus of the patients was not known.

The CDR3 covers 14 residues, taking in both the cysteine and the phenylalanine. The DNA shown is the 42-base CDR3, in frame from base 1. Looking up the germline V gene yields CDR1 SGHDT and CDR2 YYEEEE. The V end loses 4 bases and the J end loses 4 bases, and a stretch of 14 bases separates them. TCR beta chain sequences were generated from genomic DNA using the immunoSEQ assay. As for the authors' bioinformatics: CDR3 sequences that did not begin with the conserved framework cysteine at position 104 were removed manually. To get clonality, the normalized Shannon's Diversity Index was subtracted from one, giving values from 0 (maximal diversity) to 1 (oligoclonal). Differences in the frequency of the same CDR3 between samples, such as brain versus blood, were assessed with chi-squared comparison-of-proportions tests. Public clonotypes were found through immuneACCESS searches, while the VDJdb browser was used to judge similarity to known antiviral clonotypes. TCRdb carries this immuneACCESS record with in-frame sequences only. Its versions omit some clonotypes, under half of them owing to an unresolved V gene in the studies checked, with the rest unexplained. V and J calls and clone size are those listed in that table; D and trimming were worked out from the DNA. Present in this sample are 340,000 or so clones, more than 85% of which were seen just once. The ten largest clones represent 4.5% to 7% of the sample.

Of note for this clone: Its antigen has not been determined. One base away there is no much larger clone; base qualities are not given.

The sequences come from peripheral blood, collected less than 6 months after surgery. The receptor chain draws on TRBV5-6 and TRBJ1-1, with the D gene too uncertain to name. This receptor was taken from a boy in the first two years of life with tuberous sclerosis and intractable seizures. Read as DNA, the sequence is TGTGCCAGCAGCCATGGTTGGCCGGGCACTGAAGCTTTCTTT. Translation gives CASSHGWPGTEAFF.